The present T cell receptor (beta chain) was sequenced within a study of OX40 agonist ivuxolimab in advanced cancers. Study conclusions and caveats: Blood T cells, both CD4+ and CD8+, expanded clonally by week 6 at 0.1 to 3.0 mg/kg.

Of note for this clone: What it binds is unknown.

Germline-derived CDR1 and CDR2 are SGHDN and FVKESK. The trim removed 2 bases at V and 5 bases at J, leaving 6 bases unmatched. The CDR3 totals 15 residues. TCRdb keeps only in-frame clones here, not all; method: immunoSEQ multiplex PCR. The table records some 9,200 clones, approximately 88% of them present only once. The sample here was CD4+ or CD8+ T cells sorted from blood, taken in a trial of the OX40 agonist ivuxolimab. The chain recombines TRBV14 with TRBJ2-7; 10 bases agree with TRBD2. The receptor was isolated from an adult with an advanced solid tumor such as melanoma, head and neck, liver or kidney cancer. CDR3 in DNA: TGTGCCAGCAGCCAACGGGGTCTAGCGGGAGACGAGCAGTACTTC. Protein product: CASSQRGLAGDEQYF.